A single TCR beta chain is shown here with its context. Its cognate antigen is unknown. This entry comes from a study of T cell responses to AZD1222 COVID-19 vaccine. Regarding the study as a whole: Of spike-specific TCRs, nearly half reportedly target regions left unmutated in variants. Donors skewed white British and female; clonal diversity was possibly underestimated. Seropositive status at baseline applied to only six AZD1222 recipients.

TCRdb's table, derived via immunoSEQ multiplex PCR, lists solely in-frame clones and lacks some. The table includes 250,000 to 300,000 clones, about 94% detected once. The CDR3 covers 15 residues. V lost 8 bases to trimming and J lost 5 bases, with 18 bases between them. The germline gives CDR1 MRHNA, CDR2 SNTAGT. The rearrangement joins TRBV6-4 to TRBJ2-2; D may correspond to TRBD1 or TRBD2 (6 bases each). This sample comprised peripheral blood, obtained 28 days after the second AZD1222 dose. The TCR originated in an adult who received the AZD1222 COVID-19 vaccine. The CDR3 bases are TGTGCCAGCCAACCCCCCGGGGGCCGGACCGGGGAGCTGTTTTTT. This translates into CASQPPGGRTGELFF.